This T cell receptor beta chain appears in the sequencing data of a study of T cell responses to AZD1222 COVID-19 vaccine. Points from the study as a whole: Spike-specific TCR breadth and depth rose after two AZD1222 doses. CD4 TCRs covered the whole spike, strongest at regions 160-218 and 743-854. Variant regions that are unmutated are reportedly the target of nearly half of spike-specific TCRs.

The J segment lost 5 bases and the V segment lost 3 bases, leaving 8 bases of the junction unmatched. The CDR3 covers 17 residues. The germline CDR1 and CDR2 sequences are MNHEY and SVGEGT. Of note for this clone: What it binds is unknown.

Assay used: immunoSEQ multiplex PCR; TCRdb lists only in-frame clones, some missing. The repertoire consists of around 71,000 clones, with roughly 80% occurring once and the leading ten covering 2.9%. The sequence came from an adult in good health. This sequence joins TRBV6-2 or TRBV6-3 and TRBJ2-3; 13 nucleotides line up with TRBD2. Specimen: peripheral blood, collected on day 0 of AZD1222 vaccination. The CDR3 loop is CASSYSGLAGEVDTQYF. For the CDR3, the DNA is TGTGCCAGCAGTTATTCCGGACTAGCGGGAGAGGTAGATACGCAGTATTTT.